This TCR beta chain was sequenced for a study of shared clonotypes between healthy human individuals. Overall study context: Serving as donors were two women and a few men, whose ages spanned 18 to 49.

Deep level was the assay's run setting. This table comes from immunoSEQ multiplex PCR, and its TCRdb copy is limited to in-frame clones, with some not included. The sample lists about 560,000 clones, roughly 79% occurring once. All donors were healthy HIV-negative adults lacking recent acute infections or vaccinations. V was trimmed by 6 bases and J by 6 bases, leaving 3 bases between them. The CDR3 is 10 amino acids. The V gene's germline CDR1 is KGHSH and CDR2 LQKENI. Sequenced: PBMCs. The rearrangement joins TRBV18 to TRBJ2-1; no definite D call. This TCR came from a woman in her forties in good health. Some clones in this sample may be carry-over from other donors' samples. The CDR3 DNA sequence: TGTGCCAGCTCGGGCAATGAGCAGTTCTTC. Amino acid sequence: CASSGNEQFF.